This T cell receptor beta chain was observed in a study of OX40 agonist ivuxolimab in advanced cancers. Only in-frame clones appear in the TCRdb table, and some are missing; sequencing was by immunoSEQ multiplex PCR. The table has tens of thousands of clones, around 87% seen once. Germline CDR1 SGHTA, CDR2 FQGTGA. The V and J ends lost 0 bases and 5 bases respectively, with 19 bases between them. The CDR3 consists of 17 residues. The TCR sequence derives from an adult with an advanced solid tumor such as melanoma, head and neck, liver or kidney cancer. The V gene is TRBV7-3, the J gene TRBJ1-1; a weak D match, TRBD1 (5 bases). The sequences come from CD4+ or CD8+ T cells sorted from blood, collected in a trial of the OX40 agonist ivuxolimab. This CDR3 reads CASSLTAVGTPGTEAFF. CDR3 in DNA: TGTGCCAGCAGCTTAACAGCGGTAGGGACCCCAGGGACTGAAGCTTTCTTT.